The 10 T cell receptor beta chains reported below all come from one sample, sequenced in a study of blood T cell repertoires in COVID-19. Clones were sequenced by immunoSEQ multiplex PCR, and TCRdb holds only the in-frame ones, with some missing. The sample includes 140,000 or so clones, 80% of them seen just once. Material for sequencing was peripheral blood. The receptors were gathered from a man between 65 and 85 years old who had recovered from COVID-19.

This chain joins TRBV20-1 and TRBJ2-5, with TRBD2 matching 8 bases. With V trimmed by 5 bases and J by 2 bases, 10 bases remained unmatched. CDR3 length: 15 residues. The germline CDR1 and CDR2 sequences are DFQATT and SNEGSKA (reference sequence). The CDR3 bases are TGCAGTGCTGGTGTGGCGGGGGGACGGCAAGAGACCCAGTACTTC. Residues: CSAGVAGGRQETQYF.

The genes are TRBV30 and TRBJ2-1; 8 bases align to TRBD1. CDR1 and CDR2 from the germline V gene are GTSNPN and SVGIG (reference sequence). The CDR3 length is 15 residues. The V gene end was trimmed by 3 bases and the J gene end by 4 bases; junction bases not matched to a gene: 8. The CDR3 is CAWRAMDREYNEQFF. The CDR3 coding sequence is TGTGCCTGGAGAGCCATGGACAGGGAATACAATGAGCAGTTCTTC.

V is TRBV29-1 and J is TRBJ2-2; 8 bases agree with TRBD1. J was trimmed by 5 bases and V by 7 bases; bases with no gene match: 3. The CDR3 contains 12 residues. Germline loops: CDR1 SQVTM, CDR2 ANQGSEA. In DNA form, the CDR3 reads TGCAGCGGACAGGGGCAGACCGGGGAGCTGTTTTTT. It translates to CSGQGQTGELFF.

J is TRBJ2-4 and V is TRBV30; D not resolved. V shed 1 base and J shed 0 bases, with 10 bases lying between them. The CDR3 is made up of 15 amino acids. The germline CDR1 and CDR2 sequences are GTSNPN and SVGIG (reference sequence). The CDR3 is CAWSGLPEAKNIQYF. In nucleotides, the CDR3 is TGTGCCTGGAGTGGACTTCCTGAAGCCAAAAACATTCAGTACTTC. The whole variable domain, filled in from reference TRBV30 and TRBJ2-4, reads SQTIHQWPATLVQPVGSPLSLECTVEGTSNPNLYWYRQAAGRGLQLLFYSVGIGQISSEVPQNLSASRPQDRQFILSSKKLLLSDSGFYLCAWSGLPEAKNIQYFGAGTRLSVL.

There are a few counts of this clone. The rearrangement links TRBV7-9 to TRBJ1-3, with D unclear. V was cut by 4 bases and J by 4 bases, with 11 bases left in between. CDR3 length equals 14 residues. The germline CDR1 and CDR2 sequences are SEHNR and FQNEAQ (reference sequence). CDR3: CASSSERAGNTIYF. For the CDR3, the DNA is TGTGCCAGCAGCTCCGAGCGGGCGGGAAACACCATATATTTT.

The J gene is TRBJ2-5, the V gene TRBV25-1, with 8 bases fitting TRBD2. V trimming: 3 bases; J trimming: 1 base; junction bases outside the gene matches: 4. CDR1 and CDR2 (germline): MGHDK, SYGVNS. This CDR3 contains 15 residues. This chain's CDR3 is CASSDPTSGQETQYF. Written as DNA, the CDR3 is TGTGCCAGCAGTGACCCAACTAGCGGCCAAGAGACCCAGTACTTC.

With regard to this clone: The same CDR3 can be traced to other DNA sequences in this sample. The rearrangement links TRBV6-5 to TRBJ2-2, with TRBD1 identical over 9 bases. There are 14 residues in the CDR3. The trim removed 4 bases at V and 4 bases at J, leaving 1 base unmatched. Per germline, CDR1 MNHEY and CDR2 SVGAGI. In nucleotides, the CDR3 is TGTGCCAGCAGTTCGACAGGGGGCACCGGGGAGCTGTTTTTT. Protein sequence: CASSSTGGTGELFF.

V gene TRBV30 combines with J gene TRBJ1-2; D not certain. V was shortened by 3 bases and J by 7 bases, with 15 bases between the two germline ends. The V gene's germline CDR1 is GTSNPN and CDR2 SVGIG (reference sequence). CDR3 size: 13 residues. DNA of the CDR3: TGTGCCTGGAGATCTGAACGGGTGGGTGGCTACACCTTC. Translating it yields CAWRSERVGGYTF.

The chain couples TRBV7-8 to TRBJ2-3; 14 positions agree with TRBD2. The CDR3 extends over 17 amino acids. V lost 4 bases and J lost 3; bases outside the gene matches: 6. In germline, CDR1 is SGHVS, CDR2 FQNEAQ. The CDR3 is CASSSGLAGVGTDTQYF. The DNA of the CDR3 is TGTGCCAGCAGCTCGGGACTAGCGGGAGTGGGGACAGATACGCAGTATTTT.

The genes are TRBV7-3 and TRBJ2-1; 8 bases align to TRBD1. Germline V gene sequence: CDR1 SGHTA, CDR2 FQGTGA. Losses at the gene ends were 5 bases for V and 3 bases for J; bases not matched to a gene: 6. The CDR3 spans 15 residues. In DNA, the CDR3 is TGTGCCAGCAGCACTGGACAGGGTAGCTACAATGAGCAGTTCTTC. Protein sequence: CASSTGQGSYNEQFF.